This record concerns one T cell receptor (beta chain) sequence. Its specificity is unknown. Gene names are mouse gene names. The read terminates 1 residue ahead of where the CDR3 ends, so the germline J gene completes it. These data belong to a study of tissue T cells after allogeneic stem cell transplantation. As for time point: mouse harvest day 7 after allogeneic transplant. Tail vein injection delivered 10^7 T-cell-depleted bone marrow cells and 10^6 splenic CD5+ T cells. B6 (H2b) cells into BALB/c (H2d) mice; tissues taken at day 7 or 14. General study findings and limits: Blood and spleen captured only part of the tissue TCR repertoire. Shared clones across patients were few; motif clustering revealed tissue-specific shared signatures.

Sequencing of TCRbeta CDR3 at survey depth gave sequences and template counts. Here immunoSEQ multiplex PCR was the method, and the copy in TCRdb shows in-frame clones only, minus some. The data hold almost 8,500 clones, with roughly 45% observed a single time. V trimming: 10 bases; J trimming: 1 base; junction bases outside the gene matches: 3. CDR1 KGHPV and CDR2 FQNQEV come from the germline V gene (reference sequence). The CDR3 sequence is 13 residues long. The rearrangement links TRBV26 to TRBJ2-2; 7 nucleotides agree with TRBD1. The clonotype originates from a female BALB/c mouse given C57BL/6 T cells with graft-versus-host disease after an allogeneic hematopoietic cell transplant. What was sequenced was skin. The DNA read from the CDR3 is TGTGCCACACAGGGGCTAAACACCGGGCAGCTCTAC. It codes for CATQGLNTGQLY. The full CDR3 is CATQGLNTGQLYF.